This T cell receptor (beta chain) was observed in a study of long-term antiretroviral therapy in people with HIV. The germline V and J ends were trimmed by 6 bases and 8 bases, with 13 bases remaining between them. CDR1 is DFQATT, CDR2 SNEGSKA, per germline (reference sequence). CDR3 length: 11 residues. With survey level as its setting, the immunoSEQ assay was v3.0. Clones were sequenced by immunoSEQ multiplex PCR, and TCRdb holds only the in-frame ones, with some missing. The profile covers under 20,000 clones, with 75% to 85% appearing a single time and about 11% taken by the ten largest. The clonotype originates from a middle-aged woman with HIV. V usage is TRBV20-1 and J usage is TRBJ1-1; D possibly corresponds to TRBD1 (6 bases). The source was unsorted PBMCs, collected 0.2 years after starting antiretroviral therapy. The CDR3, as DNA: TGCAGTGCGGCCCCAGGGGAGGAAGCTTTCTTT. This sequence encodes CSAAPGEEAFF.